Listed below are T cell receptor beta chains from one sample, sequenced in a study of T cells in Graves' hyperthyroidism and ophthalmopathy. TCRdb re-called the multiplex PCR reads with MiXCR, one entry per CDR3 protein. The sample consists of 690,000 or so distinct CDR3 sequences, approximately 19% of them appearing once. Sequencing was done on a sample of blood. These receptors all stem from a woman aged 50 to 65 with Graves' hyperthyroidism that later progressed to Graves' ophthalmopathy. Each CDR3 is given with its conserved first and last residue. The D gene is left open where the match is weak. The size entry is marked missing in some rows and otherwise reads once, few, many or a size class.

d_gene	v_gene	abundance	j_gene	CDR3nt	CDR3aa
TRBD1	TRBV4-1	few	TRBJ1-5	TGCGCCAGCAGCCAAAACGCCGGGACAGATAATCAGCCCCAGCATTTT	CASSQNAGTDNQPQHF
-	TRBV6-1	-	TRBJ1-5	TGTGCCAGCAGGGTCCTCCGGGACAGCAATCAGCCCCAGCATTTT	CASRVLRDSNQPQHF
TRBD1	TRBV27	-	TRBJ1-5	TGTGCCAGCAGTTTGAACCCGGGACAGGGAGGGGATAGCAATCAGCCCCAGCATTTT	CASSLNPGQGGDSNQPQHF
-	TRBV20-1	-	TRBJ1-2	TGCAGTGCTAGTGGCCCTCTTAGTACCTTC	CSASGPLSTF
TRBD2	TRBV20-1	many	TRBJ2-4	TGCAGTGCTGGGGGGGGGAACATTCAGTACTTC	CSAGGGNIQYF
-	TRBV6-6	-	TRBJ1-2	TGTGCCAGCAGTTACGACTTCTATGGCTACACCTTC	CASSYDFYGYTF
TRBD1	TRBV7-9	-	TRBJ1-1	TGTGCCAGCAGCTTAGCAGGGACAGGGGCCGAAGAAGCTTTCTTT	CASSLAGTGAEEAFF
-	TRBV30	many	TRBJ2-7	TGTGCCTGGAGTGTAGGGCGAAGCGAGCAGTACTTC	CAWSVGRSEQYF
-	TRBV30	many	TRBJ1-1	TGTGCCTGGAGTGTCCGTCTGAACACTGAAGCTTTCTTT	CAWSVRLNTEAFF
-	TRBV10-3	few	TRBJ1-2	TGTGCCATCAGCGGAAGGGGGGGTGACTATGGCTACACCTTC	CAISGRGGDYGYTF
TRBD1	TRBV5-1	many	TRBJ2-1	TGCGCCAGCAGCTTGGCCGGGACAGGGATCGTTAATGAGCAGTTCTTC	CASSLAGTGIVNEQFF
TRBD1	TRBV4-1	few	TRBJ2-3	TGCGCCAGCAACGACAGGGGCGTCACAGATACGCAGTATTTT	CASNDRGVTDTQYF
TRBD1	TRBV3-1	many	TRBJ2-5	TGTGCCAGCAGCCCCTCTTTAGGGACAGGGATCCGAGAGACCCAGTACTTC	CASSPSLGTGIRETQYF
-	TRBV28	-	TRBJ1-2	TGTGCCAGCAGGGCCGGGATAGAGGGCTACACCTTC	CASRAGIEGYTF
-	TRBV18	-	TRBJ2-1	TGTGCCAGCTCACAGTCACCGGCGGGGGCGGGGAATGAGCAGTTCTTC	CASSQSPAGAGNEQFF
-	TRBV19	-	TRBJ1-2	TGTGCCAGTAGTATGGGTACGGCAGGACTTATGTGGGATGGCTACACCTTC	CASSMGTAGLMWDGYTF
-	TRBV4-1	few	TRBJ2-2	TGCGCCAGCAGCCGCCTTAGAATCGAGGGGGAGCTGTTTTTT	CASSRLRIEGELFF
-	TRBV7-2	many	TRBJ2-1	TGTGCCAGCAGCCAAGGGGCCCGCTCCTACAATGAGCAGTTCTTC	CASSQGARSYNEQFF
TRBD1	TRBV27	few	TRBJ1-1	TGTGCCAGCAGTCGACAGGGTCGGGCTGAAGCTTTCTTT	CASSRQGRAEAFF
TRBD2	TRBV6-1	many	TRBJ2-5	TGTGCCAGCAGGCTAGCGGGGGGGCCCATAGAGACCCAGTACTTC	CASRLAGGPIETQYF
-	TRBV6-5	many	TRBJ1-2	TGTGCCAGCAGTTACTCGCCGGGGGCGATGGGCTACACCTTC	CASSYSPGAMGYTF
-	TRBV20-1	few	TRBJ1-6	TGCAGTGCCACCGGGACGCGAAATTCACCCCTCCACTTT	CSATGTRNSPLHF
-	TRBV7-9	-	TRBJ2-4	TGTGCCAGCAGCACCGACAGGTTGGCGCACATTCAGTACTTC	CASSTDRLAHIQYF
TRBD1	TRBV19	few	TRBJ1-1	TGTGCCAGTACCCCGGGACAGGGGAGGTTTGAAGCTTTCTTT	CASTPGQGRFEAFF
-	TRBV29-1	-	TRBJ1-2	TGCAGCGTTGACCCAGGGAGTTCGAGCTACACCTTC	CSVDPGSSSYTF
-	TRBV2	many	TRBJ2-3	TGTGCCAGCAGTGTTAAGCGGATTAGCACAGATACGCAGTATTTT	CASSVKRISTDTQYF
TRBD1	TRBV20-1	many	TRBJ1-1	TGCAGTGCTGACAGGGGACAGGGAAACACTGAAGCTTTCTTT	CSADRGQGNTEAFF
-	TRBV11-3	-	TRBJ2-2	TGTGCCAGCAGCTTAGTGCCGGCCGGGGAGCTGTTTTTT	CASSLVPAGELFF
TRBD1	TRBV6-1	many	TRBJ1-1	TGTGCCAGTGACAGGGTGTCGAACACTGAAGCTTTCTTT	CASDRVSNTEAFF
TRBD1	TRBV5-1	few	TRBJ2-5	TGCGCCAGCAGCGACACCGGGACAGGGTCGAAGACCCAGTACTTC	CASSDTGTGSKTQYF
-	TRBV7-9	many	TRBJ2-7	TGTGCCAGCAGCTTAGTTGCCTACGAGCAGTACTTC	CASSLVAYEQYF
-	TRBV4-2	-	TRBJ1-2	TGTGCCAGCAGCCAAGAGGTTCCCAGGCATGGCTACACCTTC	CASSQEVPRHGYTF
TRBD1	TRBV2	few	TRBJ1-6	TGTGCCAGCAGTCTTGACAGGGTGGCTTCACCCCTCCACTTT	CASSLDRVASPLHF
-	TRBV7-9	-	TRBJ1-3	TGTGCCAGCAGCGCCTTGGGGGAAAATCCTGGAAACACCATATATTTT	CASSALGENPGNTIYF
-	TRBV6-5	-	TRBJ2-3	TGTGCCAGCAGTTACTCTATGGACGGGGGCTACACAGATACGCAGTATTTT	CASSYSMDGGYTDTQYF
TRBD2	TRBV7-2	many	TRBJ2-3	TGTGCCAGCAGCACACGGCTAGCGGGGCTGGGCGCAGATACGCAGTATTTT	CASSTRLAGLGADTQYF
TRBD2	TRBV11-3	many	TRBJ2-1	TGTGCCAGCAGCTTAGATGGGGGGAGGGGCGGTGAGCAGTTCTTC	CASSLDGGRGGEQFF
-	TRBV5-4	many	TRBJ1-2	TGTGCCAGCAGCCCCGACCCGGCAGGGAACTATGGCTACACCTTC	CASSPDPAGNYGYTF
-	TRBV7-9	few	TRBJ2-2	TGTGCCAGCAGCTTTCCTGGGGTAAACACCGGGGAGCTGTTTTTT	CASSFPGVNTGELFF
TRBD1	TRBV5-1	many	TRBJ1-1	TGCGCCAGCAGCCCGGGACAGGTCCCCTTCATGAACACTGAAGCTTTCTTT	CASSPGQVPFMNTEAFF
TRBD1	TRBV5-5	many	TRBJ2-3	TGTGCCAGCAGCTTGGCGGACAGGGTAGATACAGATACGCAGTATTTT	CASSLADRVDTDTQYF
-	TRBV18	many	TRBJ1-1	TGTGCCAGCTCACCACGGGACCGATCTGACACTGAAGCTTTCTTT	CASSPRDRSDTEAFF
-	TRBV2	few	TRBJ1-5	TGTGCCAGCAGTGAAGAGTACCTCAATCAGCCCCAGCATTTT	CASSEEYLNQPQHF
TRBD1	TRBV11-2	many	TRBJ1-1	TGTGCCAGCAGCTTCCCACAGGGGATGAACACTGAAGCTTTCTTT	CASSFPQGMNTEAFF
-	TRBV29-1	few	TRBJ1-2	TGCAGCGTGGCTCCTCCGGGACAAAACTATGGCTACACCTTC	CSVAPPGQNYGYTF
-	TRBV2	few	TRBJ2-5	TGTGCCACCCAATCGACGGAGGGGTCCCAAGAGACCCAGTACTTC	CATQSTEGSQETQYF
-	TRBV15	few	TRBJ2-5	TGTGCCACCAGCAGAGATTTCAACGGAGAGACCCAGTACTTC	CATSRDFNGETQYF
-	TRBV9	-	TRBJ2-1	TGTGCCAGCAGCGGGTTTCGACACCGCCTCGGGCAGTTCTTC	CASSGFRHRLGQFF
-	TRBV29-1	many	TRBJ2-3	TGCAGCGTTGCTAGGGTTAGCACAGATACGCAGTATTTT	CSVARVSTDTQYF
TRBD1	TRBV2	few	TRBJ2-1	TGTGCCAGCAGGCACAGGGGGTCCTACAATGAGCAGTTCTTC	CASRHRGSYNEQFF
-	TRBV4-2	-	TRBJ1-1	TGTGCCAGCAGCCAAGAGGCCGGGAGCATGAACACTGAAGCTTTCTTT	CASSQEAGSMNTEAFF
-	TRBV2	many	TRBJ1-5	TGTGCCAGCAGTGACAGCCAGAGACGCAATCAGCCCCAGCATTTT	CASSDSQRRNQPQHF
-	TRBV24-1	-	TRBJ1-2	TGTGCCACCAGTGATGGGAGTTCTACCTATGGCTACACCTTC	CATSDGSSTYGYTF